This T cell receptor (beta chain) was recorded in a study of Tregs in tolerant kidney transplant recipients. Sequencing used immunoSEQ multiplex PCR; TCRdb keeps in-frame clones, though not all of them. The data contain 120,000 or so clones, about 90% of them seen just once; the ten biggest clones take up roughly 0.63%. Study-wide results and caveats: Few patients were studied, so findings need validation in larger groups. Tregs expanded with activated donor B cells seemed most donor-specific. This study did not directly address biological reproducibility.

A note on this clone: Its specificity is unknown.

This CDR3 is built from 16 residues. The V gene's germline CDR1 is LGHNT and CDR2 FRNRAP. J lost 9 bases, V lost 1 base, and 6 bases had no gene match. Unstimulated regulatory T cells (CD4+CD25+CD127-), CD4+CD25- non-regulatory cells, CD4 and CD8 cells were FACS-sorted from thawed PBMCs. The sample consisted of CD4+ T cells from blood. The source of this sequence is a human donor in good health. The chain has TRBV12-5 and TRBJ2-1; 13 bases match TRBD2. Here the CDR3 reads CASGLGGLAGEGEQFF. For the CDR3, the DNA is TGTGCTAGTGGTTTGGGAGGACTAGCGGGGGAGGGTGAGCAGTTCTTC.